These 28 T cell receptor beta chains originate from one sample sequenced in a study of T cells expressing NK-cell markers. No DNA is given; TCRdb re-called the 5' RACE reads and lists each CDR3 protein once. This sample's clone table lists roughly 350,000 distinct CDR3 sequences. Sequencing input: blood T cells: a sorted CD56 or NKG2C T cell subset, CD4+ or CD8+ T cells, or bulk PBMC T cells (not recorded which). These receptors originate from a man aged 18-70 years in good health.

The chain carries TRBV24-1 and TRBJ2-2; TCRdb calls TRBD2, which cannot be checked without DNA. CDR3 length equals 15 residues. Germline CDR1 KGHDR, CDR2 SFDVKD. CDR3 sequence reads: CATSGIQALTGELFF.

This chain uses TRBV20-1 with TRBJ2-4; the D gene TCRdb calls, TRBD2, cannot be checked with no DNA. Per germline, CDR1 DFQATT and CDR2 SNEGSKA (reference sequence). The CDR3 has 17 residues. The CDR3 protein is CSARPRTSGGNKNIQYF.

This chain uses TRBV5-1 with TRBJ1-2; TCRdb's D gene call, TRBD1, goes unchecked for lack of DNA. This CDR3 has 15 residues. The V gene's germline CDR1 is SGHRS and CDR2 YFSETQ. This CDR3 is CASSGNRDSPFGYTF. Supplemented by reference TRBV5-1 and TRBJ1-2, the full variable domain reads KAGVTQTPRYLIKTRGQQVTLSCSPISGHRSVSWYQQTPGQGLQFLFEYFSETQRNKGNFPGRFSGRQFSNSRSEMNVSTLELGDSALYLCASSGNRDSPFGYTFGSGTRLTVV.

This sequence joins TRBV5-1 and TRBJ2-5; TCRdb outputs TRBD2, but without DNA this stays unchecked. This CDR3 has 17 amino acids. Germline loops: CDR1 SGHRS, CDR2 YFSETQ. Here the CDR3 reads CASSSPTSGGALGTQYF.

The V gene is TRBV7-2, the J gene TRBJ2-7; TCRdb lists TRBD1, though no DNA is available to test this call. The CDR3 is made up of 15 amino acids. CDR1 and CDR2 (germline): SGHTA, FQGNSA. The CDR3 loop reads CASSPSPGTSTEQYF.

The J gene is TRBJ1-3, the V gene TRBV29-1; TCRdb gives TRBD1 as the D gene, but with no DNA this cannot be confirmed. CDR1 SQVTM and CDR2 ANQGSEA come from the germline V gene. The CDR3 spans 13 residues. CDR3 loop: CSVEETGLNTIYF.

The V call is TRBV12-3 or TRBV12-4, the J call TRBJ2-5; TCRdb reports TRBD1, a call that lacks DNA to check it against. The CDR3 is made up of 15 amino acids. The CDR3 here is CASIPSGAPRETQYF.

V gene TRBV7-2 combines with J gene TRBJ2-1; TCRdb calls TRBD1, which cannot be checked without DNA. The CDR3 sequence is 14 residues long. The germline V gene encodes CDR1 SGHTA and CDR2 FQGNSA. This CDR3 reads CASSPRLKGGEQFF.

The chain carries TRBV20-1 and TRBJ2-3; the TCRdb call, TRBD2, lacks DNA for checking. CDR1 and CDR2 (germline): DFQATT, SNEGSKA (reference sequence). This CDR3 is built from 14 residues. CDR3 region: CSAKRGFSPDTQYF.

The chain combines TRBV7-9 with TRBJ1-2. Germline assignment: CDR1 SEHNR and CDR2 FQNEAQ (reference sequence). The CDR3 is 13 residues long. CDR3 residues: CASSLNGRRGYTF.

The chain combines TRBV7-3 with TRBJ2-2; TCRdb calls TRBD2, which cannot be checked without DNA. Germline loops: CDR1 SGHTA, CDR2 FQGTGA. This CDR3 region has 17 residues. The CDR3: CASRSQGLAGNTGELFF.

The J gene is TRBJ2-3, the V gene TRBV18; the D call of TRBD1 rests on TCRdb alone, since no DNA is present to check it. Looked up from germline, CDR1 is KGHSH and CDR2 is LQKENI. The CDR3 extends over 15 amino acids. The CDR3 spells CASSDQVSPADTQYF.

CDR3: CASSIPRGSETQYF. This chain links TRBV5-1 with TRBJ2-5. This CDR3 has 14 amino acids. Looked up from germline, CDR1 is SGHRS and CDR2 is YFSETQ.

The rearrangement uses TRBV12-3 or TRBV12-4 and TRBJ2-5. CDR3 size: 14 residues. The CDR3 spells CASSLLSSEETQYF.

The chain employs TRBV7-2 and TRBJ1-1. Germline V gives CDR1 SGHTA, CDR2 FQGNSA. This CDR3 spans 13 amino acids. The CDR3 loop reads CASSLEEGAEAFF. Using reference TRBV7-2 and TRBJ1-1 for the parts outside the CDR3, the full variable domain is GAGVSQSPSNKVTEKGKDVELRCDPISGHTALYWYRQSLGQGLEFLIYFQGNSAPDKSGLPSDRFSAERTGGSVSTLTIQRTQQEDSAVYLCASSLEEGAEAFFGQGTRLTVV.

The rearrangement uses TRBV7-8 and TRBJ2-7. The CDR3 extends over 14 amino acids. Germline V gene data show CDR1 as SGHVS and CDR2 as FQNEAQ. The chain's CDR3 is CASSLDFRVGEQYF.

The genes are TRBV5-1 and TRBJ2-2; TCRdb's D gene call, TRBD1, goes unchecked for lack of DNA. The CDR3 sequence is 16 residues long. The germline V gene encodes CDR1 SGHRS and CDR2 YFSETQ. The CDR3 sequence is CASERGTGGYSGELFF.

The chain joins TRBV7-9 to TRBJ2-3; the D gene TCRdb calls, TRBD2, cannot be checked with no DNA. The length of the CDR3 is 15 residues. Germline lookup yields CDR1 SEHNR and CDR2 FQNEAQ (reference sequence). The CDR3 here is CASSPGTSSTDTQYF.

V and J are TRBV5-1 and TRBJ1-4; TCRdb's D gene call, TRBD1, goes unchecked for lack of DNA. The CDR3 spans 17 residues. Germline loops: CDR1 SGHRS, CDR2 YFSETQ. The CDR3 region is CASSFGDRGAGNEKLFF.

V usage is TRBV27 and J usage is TRBJ1-1. The germline CDR1 and CDR2 sequences are MNHEY and SMNVEV (reference sequence). This CDR3 region has 15 residues. The chain's CDR3 is CASSRVRDMNTEAFF.

The gene calls are TRBV5-1 and TRBJ1-3; TCRdb returns TRBD1, unconfirmable since there is no DNA. This CDR3 is 14 amino acids long. The germline V gene encodes CDR1 SGHRS and CDR2 YFSETQ. CDR3 sequence: CASSPGLSGNTIYF.

The V and J genes are TRBV9 and TRBJ1-1. The germline gives CDR1 SGDLS, CDR2 YYNGEE. This CDR3 spans 15 amino acids. CDR3 residues: CASSGSNNMNTEAFF.

V usage is TRBV3-1 and J usage is TRBJ2-1; no DNA is available, so the TRBD2 call from TCRdb remains unchecked. The CDR3 covers 15 residues. CDR1 is LGHDT and CDR2 is YNNKEL in the germline V gene (reference sequence). CDR3 loop: CASSATSGGASEQFF.

The chain uses TRBV7-6 and TRBJ1-3. The CDR3 covers 15 residues. CDR1 and CDR2 (germline): SGHVS, FNYEAQ. The CDR3 here is CASSLWPDSGNTIYF.

This rearrangement joins TRBV5-1 to TRBJ2-5; TCRdb selects TRBD1, and the lack of DNA leaves this call unchecked. CDR3 size: 12 residues. Per germline, CDR1 SGHRS and CDR2 YFSETQ. CDR3 region: CASRGGQETQYF.

The V gene is TRBV7-2, the J gene TRBJ2-7; TCRdb's D call, TRBD1, is unchecked because there is no DNA. Germline CDR1 SGHTA, CDR2 FQGNSA. The CDR3 is 15 amino acids. The CDR3 sequence: CASSPRTGSLYEQYF.

The chain has TRBV12-3 or TRBV12-4 and TRBJ1-2; TCRdb's D gene call, TRBD1, goes unchecked for lack of DNA. The CDR3 length is 15 residues. The CDR3 spells CASSFVGGSHYGYTF.

The V and J genes are TRBV5-1 and TRBJ1-6; TCRdb reports TRBD1, a call that lacks DNA to check it against. The CDR3 totals 17 residues. Germline CDR1 SGHRS, CDR2 YFSETQ. The CDR3 here is CASSWGDRSSYNSPPHF.